This section outlines one T cell receptor beta chain sequence together with its context. Its antigen is undetermined. The authors made each sample's cDNA in eight separate reactions. For each CDR3 protein, TCRdb gives one entry from its re-call of the 5' RACE reads, without DNA. This repertoire includes approximately 300,000 distinct CDR3 sequences. The data originate from a study of monozygotic twins with inflammatory bowel disease. Study conclusions and caveats: Among the T cells, different subtypes could not be distinguished. Patients with IBD had less TCRbeta diversity (inverse Simpson) than their healthy co-twins. Support for any single strong IBD-associated signal or clonotype was not found.

Germline V CDR1 and CDR2: SGHAT, FQNNGV. This CDR3 contains 13 residues. This TCR came from a human donor with ulcerative colitis or Crohn's disease, or a healthy co-twin of an affected twin (not recorded which). The rearrangement joins TRBV11-2 to TRBJ2-7. The sequencing input was blood. CDR3: CASSLDGVYEQYF.